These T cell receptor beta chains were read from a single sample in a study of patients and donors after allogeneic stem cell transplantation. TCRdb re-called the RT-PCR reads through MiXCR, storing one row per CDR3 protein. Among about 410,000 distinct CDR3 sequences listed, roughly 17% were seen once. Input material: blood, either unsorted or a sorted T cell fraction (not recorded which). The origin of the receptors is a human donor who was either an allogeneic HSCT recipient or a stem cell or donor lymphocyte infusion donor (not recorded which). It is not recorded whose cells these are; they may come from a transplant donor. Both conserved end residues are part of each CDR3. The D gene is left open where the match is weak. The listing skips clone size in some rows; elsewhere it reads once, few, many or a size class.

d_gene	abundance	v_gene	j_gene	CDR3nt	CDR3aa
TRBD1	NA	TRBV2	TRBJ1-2	TGTGCCAGGACAGGGGAGAATGGCTACACCTTC	CARTGENGYTF
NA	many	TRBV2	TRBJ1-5	TGTGCCAGCAGTGAGGGTGTTTATCAGCCCCAGCATTTT	CASSEGVYQPQHF
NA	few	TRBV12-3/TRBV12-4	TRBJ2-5	TGTGCCAGCAGTCCCGTGGCAGGGTACGGGACCCAGTACTTC	CASSPVAGYGTQYF
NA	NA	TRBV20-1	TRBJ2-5	TGCAGTGCCGCACTGGTCCAAGAGACCCAGTACTTC	CSAALVQETQYF
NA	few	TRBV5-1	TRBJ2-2	TGCGCCAGCAGCTCCAGATCGGGGACCGGGGAGCTGTTTTTT	CASSSRSGTGELFF
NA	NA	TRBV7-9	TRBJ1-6	TGTGCCAGCAGCTTCCTGGATGTTATGTCCTATTCACCCCTCCACTTT	CASSFLDVMSYSPLHF
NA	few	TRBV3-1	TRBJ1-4	TGTGCCAGCAGCCAAGATCGTGGAGGGAGACTGTTTTTT	CASSQDRGGRLFF
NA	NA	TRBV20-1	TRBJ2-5	TGCAGTGCTAGCCCTGGGCGAGGGATCACGGAGACCCAGTACTTC	CSASPGRGITETQYF
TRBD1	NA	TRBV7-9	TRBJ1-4	TGTGCCAGCAGCTTGGGGGACAGGGGAACTAATGAAAAACTGTTTTTT	CASSLGDRGTNEKLFF
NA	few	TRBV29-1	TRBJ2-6	TGCAGCGTTCTCCAGTCTGGGGCCAACGTCCTGACTTTC	CSVLQSGANVLTF
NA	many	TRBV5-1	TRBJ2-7	TGCGCCAGCAGCTTGAATACCCTCTTATCCTACGAGCAGTACTTC	CASSLNTLLSYEQYF